This T cell receptor beta chain was documented in a study of cytomegalovirus exposure and HLA in healthy donors. Overall study findings and caveats: High specificity and sensitivity for cytomegalovirus status were reported for the classifier. In the 95 to 150 validation repertoires, a later analysis found that first-cohort TCR clusters tended to co-occur. CMV antigen specificity was confirmed in vitro for a few CMV-associated chains.

Assay used: immunoSEQ multiplex PCR; TCRdb lists only in-frame clones, some missing. The sample consists of some 90,000 clones, 95% to 98% of them appearing once. Note on this clone: What it recognizes is unknown.

Germline-derived CDR1 and CDR2 are MDHEN and SYDVKM. The V and J ends lost 7 bases and 2 bases, in that order; junction bases with no gene match: 5. The CDR3 covers 13 residues. The sequenced material came from PBMCs. The TCR originated in a man in his late teens or twenties in good health and CMV-seronegative. The chain combines TRBV28 with TRBJ2-7; the match to TRBD1 covers 7 bases. The CDR3 DNA sequence: TGTGCCAGCAAAGGGACAGCGCCCTACGAGCAGTACTTC. Protein product: CASKGTAPYEQYF.